The sequence of this TCR beta chain was determined in a study of shared clonotypes between healthy human individuals. Whole-study context: Researchers assigned three CD4 naive, three CD4 memory, two CD8 naive and one CD8 memory plate to each donor.

Regarding this clone: Its antigen remains unknown.

Original analysis: Junction-only immunoSEQ sequences carried no quality scores, so filtering differed. The data were produced by immunoSEQ multiplex PCR, yet TCRdb's version contains in-frame clones alone and is incomplete. That table is the source of V, J and clone size, and D and trimming were worked out from the DNA. The sample yields approximately 720,000 clones, just over 90% seen once. Naive CD8 cells lacked CD45RO and underwent positive selection for CCR7, leaving out terminally differentiated effector memory CD45RA+ cells. The germline V gene encodes CDR1 MNHNS and CDR2 SASEGT. V lost 3 bases to trimming and J lost 9 bases, with 12 bases between them. The CDR3 has 13 amino acids. Regarding the study as a whole: Naive subsets generally had larger estimated richness than memory subsets.

Source material: naive CD8+ T cells sorted from blood. This clonotype was sampled from a man younger than 45 in good health. The chain links TRBV6-1 to TRBJ1-5, with TRBD1 as a possible D gene (5 bases). CDR3 sequence reads: CASSDVRARPQHF. DNA for the CDR3: TGTGCCAGCAGTGATGTCAGGGCGAGGCCCCAGCATTTT.